One and the same sample provided the 26 T cell receptor beta chains below, sequenced in a study of T cells after yellow fever vaccination. One entry per CDR3 protein results from TCRdb running MiXCR on the 5' RACE reads. The sample has 250,000 or so distinct CDR3 sequences, more than 3.5% seen once. Sequencing used PBMCs, obtained 15 days after the yellow fever booster vaccination. The receptors derive from a man aged 18-30 years who received the YFV17D yellow fever vaccine.

This clonotype was detected a few times. The chain combines TRBV7-2 with TRBJ1-1; D gene ambiguous. The V gene's germline CDR1 is SGHTA and CDR2 FQGNSA. The length of the CDR3 is 12 residues. Trimming removed 9 bases at V and 4 bases at J, with 12 bases between. CDR3 in amino acids: CASRLRATEAFF. The CDR3 region has the DNA TGTGCCAGTCGCCTACGAGCCACTGAAGCTTTCTTT.

This clonotype came up many times. The rearrangement uses TRBV28 and TRBJ1-5, with TRBD1 matching 9 bases. With V trimmed by 2 bases and J by 0 bases, 5 bases remained unmatched. Germline CDR1 MDHEN, CDR2 SYDVKM. The CDR3 length is 17 residues. The CDR3 nucleotides are TGTGCCAGCAGTTTACCGGACAGGGGATATAGCAATCAGCCCCAGCATTTT. Its translation is CASSLPDRGYSNQPQHF.

This clonotype was seen ten or more times. The J gene is TRBJ2-2, the V gene TRBV30, with 8 bases fitting TRBD1. The germline gives CDR1 GTSNPN, CDR2 SVGIG (reference sequence). The V segment lost 5 bases and the J segment 7 bases; nucleotides outside the gene matches: 12. The CDR3 length is 15 residues. CDR3 region: CAWVPGQVVSGELFF. For the CDR3, the DNA is TGTGCCTGGGTACCGGGACAGGTTGTTAGCGGGGAGCTGTTTTTT.

This clonotype was counted many times. This chain links TRBV20-1 with TRBJ1-4, with TRBD1 matching over 8 bases. This CDR3 has 14 residues. With V trimmed by 4 bases and J by 7 bases, 8 bases remained unmatched. CDR1 and CDR2 from the germline V gene are DFQATT and SNEGSKA (reference sequence). CDR3 residues: CSANQGASGEKLFF. CDR3 sequence (DNA): TGCAGTGCTAACCAGGGGGCGAGCGGTGAAAAACTGTTTTTT.

This clonotype has ten or more counts. V and J are TRBV5-1 and TRBJ1-6; weak D call: TRBD1 (6 bases). The CDR3 length is 14 residues. Trimming removed 4 bases at V and 10 bases at J, with 15 bases between. Per the germline V gene, CDR1 is SGHRS and CDR2 is YFSETQ. The CDR3 loop is CASSHGDIDSPLHF. The CDR3 nucleotides read TGCGCCAGCAGCCACGGGGACATCGACTCACCCCTCCACTTT.

In its sample, this clonotype was seen many times. The chain carries TRBV20-1 and TRBJ2-3; D tentatively reads TRBD1 or TRBD2 (5 bases each). Germline assignment: CDR1 DFQATT and CDR2 SNEGSKA (reference sequence). This CDR3 is built from 13 residues. The CDR3 region has the DNA TGCAGCGGAGGTGAACCTGGGGCGGATACGCAGTATTTT. This encodes CSGGEPGADTQYF.

At least ten counts were recorded for this clonotype. The chain recombines TRBV25-1 with TRBJ2-1, with a possible D match to TRBD2 (6 bases). Germline V gene sequence: CDR1 MGHDK, CDR2 SYGVNS. The CDR3 sequence is 14 residues long. Trimming left V 9 bases short and J 0 bases short, with 12 bases between. CDR3 loop: CASGEDNSYNEQFF. DNA for the CDR3: TGTGCCAGTGGGGAGGACAACTCCTACAATGAGCAGTTCTTC. The full variable domain, completed using reference TRBV25-1 and TRBJ2-1, is EADIYQTPRYLVIGTGKKITLECSQTMGHDKMYWYQQDPGMELHLIHYSYGVNSTEKGDLSSESTVSRIRTEHFPLTLESARPSHTSQYLCASGEDNSYNEQFFGPGTRLTVL.

There are a few counts of this clonotype. The V call is TRBV12-3 or TRBV12-4, the J call TRBJ1-5, with a possible D match to TRBD1 (6 bases). The CDR3 is 13 residues long. Trimming stripped 4 bases from V and 5 bases from J, with 9 bases between. In DNA, the CDR3 is TGTGCCAGCAGTTGGAACAGGGATCAGCCCCAGCATTTT. Its translation is CASSWNRDQPQHF.

This clonotype was recorded many times. The rearrangement joins TRBV5-1 to TRBJ1-1; tentative D call: TRBD1 (6 bases). Trimming left V 7 bases short and J 2 bases short, with 21 bases between. This CDR3 is 16 amino acids long. Germline V gene sequence: CDR1 SGHRS, CDR2 YFSETQ. The CDR3 loop reads CASQQYSGQYNTEAFF. As DNA, the CDR3 is TGCGCCAGCCAGCAATATTCAGGACAGTATAACACTGAAGCTTTCTTT. The variable domain in full, with the rest retrieved from reference TRBV5-1 and TRBJ1-1, is KAGVTQTPRYLIKTRGQQVTLSCSPISGHRSVSWYQQTPGQGLQFLFEYFSETQRNKGNFPGRFSGRQFSNSRSEMNVSTLELGDSALYLCASQQYSGQYNTEAFFGQGTRLTVV.

This clonotype was recorded at least ten times. The gene calls are TRBV7-6 and TRBJ2-7, with D unclear. The V and J ends lost 2 bases and 6 bases respectively, with 11 bases between them. The CDR3 spans 13 residues. Germline CDR1 SGHVS, CDR2 FNYEAQ. The CDR3 DNA reads as TGTGCCAGCAGCTTAACCATGGGAAGCGAGCAGTACGTC. This codes for CASSLTMGSEQYV.

This clonotype has just a few counts. The chain employs TRBV5-1 and TRBJ2-5; D gene unclear. V was pared by 1 base and J by 0 bases, with 7 bases between. The CDR3 has 14 amino acids. Germline CDR1 reads SGHRS; CDR2 reads YFSETQ. The CDR3 is CASSLSQNQETQYF. DNA of the CDR3: TGCGCCAGCAGCTTGTCTCAGAACCAAGAGACCCAGTACTTC.

This clonotype was detected many times. The CDR3 coding sequence is TGTGCCAGCAGCCGGACACCGTTGAACACCGGGGAGCTGTTTTTT. This codes for CASSRTPLNTGELFF. J is TRBJ2-2 and V is TRBV7-3, with TRBD1 as a possible D gene (5 bases). V was clipped by 5 bases and J by 1 base, with 11 bases between them. Germline V CDR1 and CDR2: SGHTA, FQGTGA. The CDR3 has 15 amino acids.

This clonotype has at least ten counts. The chain links TRBV24-1 to TRBJ1-1; 8 bases match TRBD1. Trimming took 6 bases from V and 6 from J; bases not matched to a gene: 5. The CDR3 consists of 13 residues. Germline assignment: CDR1 KGHDR and CDR2 SFDVKD. The CDR3 nucleotides are TGTGCCACCAGTCGGACAGGGAGGTCTGAAGCTTTCTTT. Translating it yields CATSRTGRSEAFF.

In this sample, this clonotype turned up many times. The chain links TRBV20-1 to TRBJ1-2, with 8 bases identical to TRBD1. Trimming at V came to 7 bases and at J to 6 bases, leaving 7 bases not matched to a gene. Germline CDR1 and CDR2: DFQATT and SNEGSKA (reference sequence). The CDR3 contains 12 residues. CDR3 region: CSGQGAGDGYTF. CDR3 nucleotides: TGCAGTGGTCAGGGGGCAGGTGATGGCTACACCTTC.

This clonotype was found many times. J is TRBJ2-5 and V is TRBV6-5, with TRBD1 identical over 10 bases. CDR1 and CDR2 from the germline V gene are MNHEY and SVGAGI. The trim removed 0 bases at V and 6 bases at J, leaving 4 bases unmatched. The CDR3 extends over 15 amino acids. CDR3: CASSYSTGGGKTQYF. As DNA, the CDR3 is TGTGCCAGCAGTTACTCGACAGGGGGCGGGAAGACCCAGTACTTC.

At least ten counts were recorded for this clonotype. The chain couples TRBV5-1 to TRBJ2-4; 8 bases align to TRBD2. J lost 0 bases, V lost 4 bases, and 12 bases had no gene match. Germline V gene data show CDR1 as SGHRS and CDR2 as YFSETQ. CDR3 length equals 18 residues. The CDR3 DNA reads as TGCGCCAGCAGCCCAAGGCTCGGGGGGGCTGGAGCCAAAAACATTCAGTACTTC. As protein: CASSPRLGGAGAKNIQYF.

This clonotype has ten or more counts. The V call is TRBV9, the J call TRBJ2-2; 8 bases align to TRBD1. The junction had 6 bases not matched to a gene; V was cut back by 2 bases and J by 6 bases. The CDR3 sequence is 15 residues long. Germline V CDR1 and CDR2: SGDLS, YYNGEE. The CDR3 region has the DNA TGTGCCAGCAGCGTGTCGGGACAGGCGCCCGGGGAGCTGTTTTTT. Translated, it gives CASSVSGQAPGELFF.

This clonotype appeared many times. The rearrangement uses TRBV20-1 and TRBJ2-7; weak D call: TRBD2 (6 bases). Germline V gene sequence: CDR1 DFQATT, CDR2 SNEGSKA (reference sequence). CDR3 size: 15 residues. Between the trimmed V and J ends, which lost 0 bases and 6 bases, there was a span of 18 bases. CDR3: CSARDKPPGVGEQYF. In nucleotides, the CDR3 is TGCAGTGCTAGAGACAAACCGCCGGGGGTGGGCGAGCAGTACTTC.

The table lists this clonotype with many counts. This chain connects TRBV7-9 to TRBJ1-1, with D possibly TRBD1 on 6 matching bases. Per germline, CDR1 SEHNR and CDR2 FQNEAQ (reference sequence). V lost 2 bases, J lost 12 bases, and 16 bases lay in between. CDR3 length equals 13 residues. CDR3 coding DNA: TGTGCCAGCAGCTTAATGGAGGGGCAGGGGTCTTTCTTT. It specifies CASSLMEGQGSFF.

This clonotype was detected ten times or more. V usage is TRBV10-3 and J usage is TRBJ2-1; D is perhaps TRBD1 (6 bases). Germline V gene data show CDR1 as ENHRY and CDR2 as SYGVKD. The CDR3 loop spans 13 amino acids. Trimming stripped 0 bases from V and 11 bases from J, with 11 bases between. The CDR3 loop reads CAISESEGDKQFF. Here the CDR3 DNA reads TGTGCCATCAGTGAGTCAGAGGGGGACAAGCAGTTCTTC.

This clonotype was observed many times. The chain couples TRBV5-5 to TRBJ2-5, with 8 bases fitting TRBD1. The V and J ends lost 0 bases and 8 bases, in that order; junction bases with no gene match: 6. This CDR3 spans 14 amino acids. Germline V lookup: CDR1 SGHKS, CDR2 YYEKEE (reference sequence). The CDR3 reads CASSLDPGQGTQYF. The CDR3 DNA is TGTGCCAGCAGCTTGGATCCAGGACAGGGAACCCAGTACTTC.

This clonotype has a count of ten or more. The rearrangement links TRBV7-9 to TRBJ2-6; a possible D gene is TRBD1 (5 bases). Germline CDR1 and CDR2: SEHNR and FQNEAQ (reference sequence). The CDR3 consists of 16 residues. V lost 1 base and J 4 bases, leaving 11 bases between the germline ends. The CDR3 sequence: CASSLVAGSGANVLTF. The CDR3 bases are TGTGCCAGCAGCTTAGTCGCAGGGTCCGGGGCCAACGTCCTGACTTTC. Full variable domain (remainder filled in from reference TRBV7-9 and TRBJ2-6): DTGVSQNPRHKITKRGQNVTFRCDPISEHNRLYWYRQTLGQGPEFLTYFQNEAQLEKSRLLSDRFSAERPKGSFSTLEIQRTEQGDSAMYLCASSLVAGSGANVLTFGAGSRLTVL.

This clonotype was counted at least ten times. The DNA of the CDR3 is TGTGCCAGCAGCCAAGATTATGGCTACACCTTC. Its protein product is CASSQDYGYTF. V and J are TRBV3-1 and TRBJ1-2; D remains ambiguous. CDR1 is LGHDT and CDR2 is YNNKEL in the germline V gene (reference sequence). The germline V and J ends were trimmed by 0 bases and 5 bases, with 1 base remaining between them. The length of the CDR3 is 11 residues.

Many counts were recorded for this clonotype. The J gene is TRBJ2-5, the V gene TRBV5-1; D unclear. Per the germline V gene, CDR1 is SGHRS and CDR2 is YFSETQ. V was pared by 1 base and J by 6 bases, with 7 bases between. The CDR3 runs to 12 residues. The CDR3 region has the DNA TGCGCCAGCAGCTTGAACTTAAAGACCCAGTACTTC. It translates to CASSLNLKTQYF.

Ten or more counts support this clonotype. The chain combines TRBV7-8 with TRBJ2-5; TRBD2 aligns across 14 bases. CDR3 length equals 20 residues. Germline V gene sequence: CDR1 SGHVS, CDR2 FQNEAQ. With 1 base clipped from V and 4 bases from J, the junction kept 14 bases outside the gene matches. This chain's CDR3 is CASSLVGLAGGLEPGETQYF. The CDR3 nucleotides read TGTGCCAGCAGCTTAGTTGGACTAGCGGGGGGACTAGAACCAGGAGAGACCCAGTACTTC. The full variable domain, its missing parts supplied by reference TRBV7-8 and TRBJ2-5, is GAGVSQSPRYKVAKRGQDVALRCDPISGHVSLFWYQQALGQGPEFLTYFQNEAQLDKSGLPSDRFFAERPEGSVSTLKIQRTQQEDSAVYLCASSLVGLAGGLEPGETQYFGPGTRLLVL.

The rearrangement uses TRBV7-3 and TRBJ2-3, with D possibly TRBD1 on 5 matching bases. Germline CDR1 and CDR2: SGHTA and FQGTGA. The CDR3 covers 16 residues. V was pared by 1 base and J by 2 bases, with 13 bases between. CDR3 sequence reads: CASSLKGFSSTDTQYF. CDR3 sequence (DNA): TGTGCCAGCAGCTTAAAGGGGTTTTCCTCCACAGATACGCAGTATTTT.